A selection of T cell receptor beta chains follows, all from one sample in a study of blood T cell repertoires in COVID-19. TCRdb's table, derived via immunoSEQ multiplex PCR, lists solely in-frame clones and lacks some. Of about 48,000 clones in the sample, approximately 85% were seen once. The specimen was peripheral blood. The receptors originated from a man aged 40-49 years with acute or convalescent COVID-19. Each CDR3 is given with its conserved first and last residue.

TRBJ2-5 TRBV2 11 CASSQVASQYF
TRBJ2-7 TRBV5-6 15 CASSLVDSELYEQYF
TRBJ1-2 TRBV9 15 CASSVGSGPNYGYTF
TRBJ1-2 TRBV30 14 CAWRSRDSGMAYTF
TRBJ2-3 TRBV7-3 16 CASSFGRDRSADTQYF
TRBJ1-5 TRBV29-1 13 CSVAENGNQPQHF
TRBJ1-5 TRBV28 11 CASTGNQPQHF
TRBJ2-1 TRBV10-2 17 CASRVGGLAGGLNEQFF
TRBJ1-1 TRBV7-6 14 CASSSAGRGTEAFF
TRBJ1-2 TRBV27 14 CASGHGEDTTGYTF
TRBJ1-4 TRBV5-4 14 CASSLEATNEKLFF
TRBJ2-5 TRBV10-1 14 CASSEVLSSGTQYF
TRBJ1-6 TRBV5-1 14 CASSLEGGNSPLHF
TRBJ1-2 TRBV7-9 16 CASSFGRTGGNYGYTF
TRBJ1-2 TRBV7-9 15 CASSFPRGPDYGYTF
TRBJ2-1 TRBV6-2/TRBV6-3 15 CASSSRTGRDNEQFF
TRBJ1-1 TRBV9 15 CASSVDGYRDTEAFF
TRBJ1-2 TRBV28 15 CASGPDRPSTDGYTF
TRBJ2-7 TRBV6-5 16 CASSWDDRGRSDEQYF
TRBJ1-2 TRBV7-9 15 CASSLDGSRGHGYTF
TRBJ1-1 TRBV6-6 12 CASSYGPGEAFF
TRBJ2-2 TRBV7-9 15 CASSLGGANTGELFF